A selection of T cell receptor beta chains follows, all from one sample in a study of shared clonotypes between healthy human individuals. Repertoires were generated with immunoSEQ multiplex PCR, while TCRdb's copy carries only in-frame clones and drops some. Seen here are about 490,000 clones, around four fifths observed once, and the top ten hold about 12%. Input material: PBMCs. Receptor source: a woman in her forties in good health. Some clones in this sample may be carry-over from other donors' samples. Both conserved end residues are part of each CDR3.

cdr3_aa: CASSFPAMNTEAFF
v_call: TRBV5-4
j_call: TRBJ1-1

cdr3_aa: CASSTTGGVKAFF
v_call: TRBV27
j_call: TRBJ1-1

cdr3_aa: CASSFSGGNYGYTF
v_call: TRBV27
j_call: TRBJ1-2

cdr3_aa: CASSVIGTEGFSNQPQHF
v_call: TRBV2
j_call: TRBJ1-5

cdr3_aa: CASSQVGGRNAYEQYF
v_call: TRBV27
j_call: TRBJ2-7

cdr3_aa: CASSWGISGNTIYF
v_call: TRBV27
j_call: TRBJ1-3

cdr3_aa: CASSDTATNEKLFF
v_call: TRBV28
j_call: TRBJ1-4

cdr3_aa: CASSPHGTTGELFF
v_call: TRBV28
j_call: TRBJ2-2

cdr3_aa: CASSLEYGTGDVEQYF
v_call: TRBV5-6
j_call: TRBJ2-7

cdr3_aa: CASSEVTEAFF
v_call: TRBV6-1
j_call: TRBJ1-1

cdr3_aa: CASSAGLAGGLNEQFF
v_call: TRBV5-1
j_call: TRBJ2-1

cdr3_aa: CASSIERLLKPQHF
v_call: TRBV19
j_call: TRBJ1-5

cdr3_aa: CAISEHMGGRGTDTQYF
v_call: TRBV10-3
j_call: TRBJ2-3

cdr3_aa: CASSKGAGATGANVLTF
v_call: TRBV21-1
j_call: TRBJ2-6

cdr3_aa: CASSPNWGYEQYF
v_call: TRBV6-5
j_call: TRBJ2-7

cdr3_aa: CATSRDWGTGANVLTF
v_call: TRBV15
j_call: TRBJ2-6

cdr3_aa: CASSFSVIGALATNEKLFF
v_call: TRBV5-1
j_call: TRBJ1-4

cdr3_aa: CASTPLAGTGDYNEQFF
v_call: TRBV19
j_call: TRBJ2-1

cdr3_aa: CASSPSPQETQYF
v_call: TRBV18
j_call: TRBJ2-5

cdr3_aa: CASSSQTGENEKLFF
v_call: TRBV7-2
j_call: TRBJ1-4

cdr3_aa: CASSLAPAGTSGNTIYF
v_call: TRBV5-1
j_call: TRBJ1-3

cdr3_aa: CASSLQGFRTDTQYF
v_call: TRBV28
j_call: TRBJ2-3

cdr3_aa: CASSIALGSNQPQHF
v_call: TRBV19
j_call: TRBJ1-5

cdr3_aa: CASRRTSGVEEQYF
v_call: TRBV5-1
j_call: TRBJ2-7

cdr3_aa: CASSLGDSHEAFF
v_call: TRBV5-1
j_call: TRBJ1-1

cdr3_aa: CASSLVSGLGEQYF
v_call: TRBV5-1
j_call: TRBJ2-7

cdr3_aa: CASSESYSTDTQYF
v_call: TRBV2
j_call: TRBJ2-3

cdr3_aa: CASSLAGAAGNTIYF
v_call: TRBV7-2
j_call: TRBJ1-3

cdr3_aa: CAIKPRRTDTQYF
v_call: TRBV28
j_call: TRBJ2-3

cdr3_aa: CASAQGAGPYEQYF
v_call: TRBV6-6
j_call: TRBJ2-7

cdr3_aa: CASSPREGSTFAEQFF
v_call: TRBV7-3
j_call: TRBJ2-1

cdr3_aa: CASRVRSWGDNEQFF
v_call: TRBV6-6
j_call: TRBJ2-1

cdr3_aa: CASSAQQDMNTEAFF
v_call: TRBV9
j_call: TRBJ1-1

cdr3_aa: CASSLVGGAAYEQYF
v_call: TRBV7-2
j_call: TRBJ2-7

cdr3_aa: CASSLGAGIYEQYF
v_call: TRBV11-2
j_call: TRBJ2-7

cdr3_aa: CASSPSGSRSRGEQYF
v_call: TRBV25-1
j_call: .

cdr3_aa: CASSPSLAGDGYEQYF
v_call: TRBV27
j_call: TRBJ2-7

cdr3_aa: CASSLDPGQIYEQYF
v_call: TRBV5-1
j_call: TRBJ2-7

cdr3_aa: CASSAEGGRIEKLFF
v_call: TRBV5-1
j_call: TRBJ1-4

cdr3_aa: CASSSLGYAGELFF
v_call: TRBV28
j_call: TRBJ2-2

cdr3_aa: CASSLQGVRTEAFF
v_call: TRBV7-2
j_call: TRBJ1-1

cdr3_aa: CASREPRERAFF
v_call: TRBV6-1
j_call: TRBJ1-1

cdr3_aa: CASSHSPGGTEAFF
v_call: TRBV9
j_call: TRBJ1-1

cdr3_aa: CASSPGTSGRKDTQYF
v_call: TRBV5-6
j_call: TRBJ2-3

cdr3_aa: CASSQIRGQETQYF
v_call: TRBV4-2
j_call: TRBJ2-5

cdr3_aa: CASGSGELFF
v_call: TRBV27
j_call: TRBJ2-2

cdr3_aa: CASSPDSRNEKLFF
v_call: TRBV5-8
j_call: TRBJ1-4